This entry lists 9 T cell receptor beta chains sequenced from one sample in a study of PD-1 blockade in mismatch repair-deficient tumors. Here immunoSEQ multiplex PCR was the method, and the copy in TCRdb shows in-frame clones only, minus some. The sample consists of about 68,000 clones, 70% to 85% of them appearing once. This specimen was peripheral blood, taken 2 weeks after starting pembrolizumab. The receptor source for this set is an adult with mismatch repair-deficient cancer.

This clone was seen only once. The rearrangement uses TRBV5-6 and TRBJ1-2; D gene ambiguous. CDR3 length: 14 residues. With 1 base removed from V and 0 bases from J, the gap between germline ends came to 7 bases. Germline V CDR1 and CDR2: SGHDT, YYEEEE. This CDR3 reads CASSLSVTNYGYTF. The CDR3 DNA is TGTGCCAGCAGCTTGTCGGTCACTAACTATGGCTACACCTTC. Full variable domain (rest looked up from reference TRBV5-6 and TRBJ1-2): DAGVTQSPTHLIKTRGQQVTLRCSPKSGHDTVSWYQQALGQGPQFIFQYYEEEERQRGNFPDRFSGHQFPNYSSELNVNALLLGDSALYLCASSLSVTNYGYTFGSGTRLTVV.

The J gene is TRBJ2-1, the V gene TRBV5-1, with 7 bases aligning to TRBD1. This CDR3 has 14 residues. Trimming removed 4 bases from V and 4 bases from J; junction bases left unmatched: 5. Germline loops: CDR1 SGHRS, CDR2 YFSETQ. The CDR3 loop is CASSPGQVYNEQFF. Written as DNA, the CDR3 is TGCGCCAGCAGCCCAGGACAGGTATACAATGAGCAGTTCTTC.

The V gene is TRBV29-1, the J gene TRBJ2-5; no reliable D call. The CDR3 has 12 residues. Looked up from germline, CDR1 is SQVTM and CDR2 is ANQGSEA. Between the trimmed V and J ends, which lost 6 bases and 1 base, there was a span of 9 bases. The CDR3, as DNA: TGCAGCGTAAGGGTATTCCAAGAGACCCAGTACTTC. Encoded protein: CSVRVFQETQYF.

The rearrangement uses TRBV7-3 and TRBJ2-1; D might be TRBD2 (7 bases). This CDR3 is 15 amino acids long. The V and J ends lost 4 bases and 6 bases respectively, with 16 bases between them. Germline V gives CDR1 SGHTA, CDR2 FQGTGA. The CDR3 nucleotides read TGTGCCAGCAGCTCGGGCGGGGGCCAGGGCAATGAGCAGTTCTTC. Its protein is CASSSGGGQGNEQFF.

The CDR3 is CASSGVGYTGELFF. The CDR3, as DNA: TGTGCCAGCAGTGGCGTCGGGTACACCGGGGAGCTGTTTTTT. This chain links TRBV2 with TRBJ2-2, with D hard to call. The V gene's germline CDR1 is SNHLY and CDR2 FYNNEI. This CDR3 has 14 amino acids. The ends were cut back, 4 bases at V and 3 bases at J, with 9 bases in the middle. Looking up the rest from reference TRBV2 and TRBJ2-2 gives the full variable domain: EPEVTQTPSHQVTQMGQEVILRCVPISNHLYFYWYRQILGQKVEFLVSFYNNEISEKSEIFDDQFSVERPDGSNFTLKIRSTKLEDSAMYFCASSGVGYTGELFFGEGSRLTVL.

The J gene is TRBJ1-3, the V gene TRBV6-1; 9 bases line up with TRBD1. The CDR3 sequence is 16 residues long. Looked up from germline, CDR1 is MNHNS and CDR2 is SASEGT. The J segment lost 0 bases and the V segment lost 4 bases, leaving 4 bases of the junction unmatched. The CDR3: CASSGGQGNSGNTIYF. CDR3 nucleotide sequence: TGTGCCAGCAGTGGGGGACAGGGAAACTCTGGAAACACCATATATTTT.

The V and J genes are TRBV6-6 and TRBJ2-7, with TRBD2 identical over 7 bases. With 5 bases clipped from V and 3 bases from J, the junction kept 7 bases outside the gene matches. CDR3 size: 14 residues. Germline CDR1 reads MNHNY; CDR2 reads SVGAGI (reference sequence). The CDR3 is CASSQRTRLYEQYF. CDR3 coding DNA: TGTGCCAGCAGTCAACGGACTAGGCTCTACGAGCAGTACTTC.

This chain connects TRBV6-1 to TRBJ1-1, with 9 positions matching TRBD1. The CDR3 contains 15 residues. V was pared by 5 bases and J by 5 bases, with 9 bases of the junction left unmatched. Germline V lookup: CDR1 MNHNS, CDR2 SASEGT. The CDR3 bases are TGTGCCAGCAGTTGGACAGGGGTAGGGGGAACTGAAGCTTTCTTT. This translates into CASSWTGVGGTEAFF.

This rearrangement joins TRBV11-3 to TRBJ2-1; 7 nucleotides agree with TRBD2. The CDR3 runs to 14 residues. The J segment lost 10 bases and the V segment lost 0 bases, leaving 6 bases of the junction unmatched. Germline V CDR1 and CDR2: SGHNT, YENEEA. CDR3 amino acids: CASSLDTTSDEQFF. The CDR3 nucleotides are TGTGCCAGCAGCTTAGATACAACTAGCGACGAGCAGTTCTTC.